The following is a T cell receptor beta chain sequence with its context. This record comes from a study of blood T cell repertoires in COVID-19. In the study overall: Samples taken during acute and convalescent COVID-19 were collected in the United States, Italy and Spain. PBMCs, B-cell-depleted T cells, or T cells provided the cDNA or gDNA that made up the material.

How the authors handled the data: Amplification of reference gene primers provided the estimated nucleated cell counts. Here immunoSEQ multiplex PCR was the method, and the copy in TCRdb shows in-frame clones only, minus some. That table furnishes V, J and clone size, whereas the DNA furnished D and trimming. This table has 250,000 to 300,000 clones, roughly 92% appearing once. Germline-derived CDR1 and CDR2 are LGHDT and YNNKEL (reference sequence). The CDR3 has 14 amino acids. With 5 bases clipped from V and 4 bases from J, the junction kept 7 bases outside the gene matches. The chain has TRBV3-1 (or the pseudogene TRBV3-2) and TRBJ1-2; 7 bases line up with TRBD1. The sample comprised peripheral blood. This TCR derives from a young woman with COVID-19, enrolled during active disease. In DNA form, the CDR3 reads TGTGCCAGCAGCAAAATGGAGGGGGCCTATGGCTACACCTTC. This translates into CASSKMEGAYGYTF.